This TCR beta chain is drawn from a study of blood T cell repertoires in COVID-19. Turning to the study itself: Samples of COVID-19 (acute and convalescent) were obtained from the United States, Italy and Spain. Nucleic acid was either cDNA or gDNA, and it came from T cells, B-cell-depleted T cells, or PBMCs.

This CDR3 comprises 15 residues. Germline assignment: CDR1 SGHRS and CDR2 YFSETQ. J was trimmed by 6 bases and V by 1 base; bases with no gene match: 3. Source study methods: Amplification of reference gene primers was used by the study to estimate nucleated cell counts. Libraries were prepared by immunoSEQ multiplex PCR; TCRdb keeps only in-frame clonotypes and omits some of them. The D gene and trimming were derived from the DNA, and the V and J assignments and clone size from that table. The data hold around 30,000 clones, with 75% observed a single time. The clonotype comes from an elderly man with active or convalescent COVID-19. The chain couples TRBV5-1 to TRBJ2-1; 11 bases agree with TRBD2. The material sequenced was peripheral blood. The CDR3, as DNA: TGCGCCAGCAGCTTGACTAGCGGGAGCTTCAATGAGCAGTTCTTC. Translation: CASSLTSGSFNEQFF.